The 25 T cell receptor beta chains given below trace back to one sample, sequenced in a study of blood T cell repertoires in COVID-19. Libraries were prepared by immunoSEQ multiplex PCR; TCRdb keeps only in-frame clonotypes and omits some of them. The table lists 110,000 or so clones, roughly three quarters of them singletons, with 7.9% in the top ten. Sequenced input: peripheral blood. The origin of the receptors is a human donor in a cohort sampled during active COVID-19.

This chain links TRBV6-5 with TRBJ1-5; 8 bases fit TRBD1. V lost 4 bases, J lost 9 bases, and 8 bases stayed unmatched. CDR3 size: 14 residues. CDR1 is MNHEY and CDR2 is SVGAGI in the germline V gene. CDR3: CASSLQGGRRPQHF. The CDR3, as DNA: TGTGCCAGCAGTTTACAGGGGGGTAGACGGCCCCAGCATTTT.

V is TRBV4-1 and J is TRBJ1-1; possible D gene TRBD1, 5 bases. V gave up 5 bases and J gave up 8 bases, with 9 bases separating them. The V gene's germline CDR1 is MGHRA and CDR2 YSYEKL. This CDR3 has 11 residues. CDR3 sequence: CASSRGGEAFF. The CDR3 bases are TGCGCCAGCAGCAGGGGTGGGGAAGCTTTCTTT.

This clone showed up just a few times. Other DNA sequences in the sample encode the same CDR3. The V and J genes are TRBV5-1 and TRBJ2-7; 8 positions match TRBD2. The CDR3 loop spans 14 amino acids. V trimming: 0 bases; J trimming: 2 bases; junction bases outside the gene matches: 1. Germline-derived CDR1 and CDR2 are SGHRS and YFSETQ. As DNA, the CDR3 is TGCGCCAGCAGCTTGGGTAGCGGGACCTACGAGCAGTACTTC. As protein: CASSLGSGTYEQYF. Full variable domain (outside the CDR3, taken from reference TRBV5-1 and TRBJ2-7): KAGVTQTPRYLIKTRGQQVTLSCSPISGHRSVSWYQQTPGQGLQFLFEYFSETQRNKGNFPGRFSGRQFSNSRSEMNVSTLELGDSALYLCASSLGSGTYEQYFGPGTRLTVT.

The chain has TRBV10-3 and TRBJ2-7, with 15 bases lining up with TRBD2. CDR1 is ENHRY, CDR2 SYGVKD, per germline. V trimming: 11 bases; J trimming: 2 bases; junction bases outside the gene matches: 13. The CDR3 consists of 17 residues. The CDR3 loop is CAAGGLAGGLRAYEQYF. CDR3 bases: TGTGCCGCCGGGGGACTAGCGGGAGGTCTCCGGGCCTACGAGCAGTACTTC.

The CDR3 is CASGSTDTQYF. The CDR3 DNA reads as TGTGCCTCGGGGTCCACAGATACGCAGTATTTT. The chain joins TRBV10-3 to TRBJ2-3; possible D gene TRBD2, 5 bases. V was trimmed by 11 bases and J by 2 bases, leaving 8 bases between them. CDR3 length: 11 amino acids. Germline CDR1 ENHRY, CDR2 SYGVKD.

This CDR3 reads CASSLRQGLNTEAFF. The DNA of the CDR3 is TGTGCCAGCAGCCTAAGACAGGGTTTGAACACTGAAGCTTTCTTT. This chain links TRBV5-4 with TRBJ1-1; 7 nucleotides align to TRBD1. The junction had 6 bases not matched to a gene; V was cut back by 4 bases and J by 0 bases. This CDR3 is built from 15 residues. From germline, CDR1 is SGHNT and CDR2 YYREEE (reference sequence).

This clone was detected only once. CDR3 residues: CASSDLPGSYEQYF. The CDR3 DNA reads TGTGCCAGCAGTGATTTGCCAGGTTCCTACGAGCAGTACTTC. V gene TRBV6-1 combines with J gene TRBJ2-7; D uncertain. This CDR3 comprises 14 residues. The ends were cut back, 3 bases at V and 1 base at J, with 10 bases in the middle. From germline, CDR1 is MNHNS and CDR2 SASEGT.

The chain combines TRBV5-1 with TRBJ2-1; 11 nucleotides line up with TRBD1. Germline assignment: CDR1 SGHRS and CDR2 YFSETQ. The V gene end was trimmed by 3 bases and the J gene end by 5 bases; junction bases not matched to a gene: 4. This CDR3 is 15 amino acids long. CDR3 bases: TGCGCCAGCAGCTGGACAGGGGGCATGGACAATGAGCAGTTCTTC. Translation: CASSWTGGMDNEQFF.

J is TRBJ2-7 and V is TRBV7-8, with D tentatively TRBD1 (5 bases). Germline-derived CDR1 and CDR2 are SGHVS and FQNEAQ. The CDR3 extends over 13 amino acids. V was clipped by 6 bases and J by 2 bases, with 11 bases between them. The CDR3 DNA sequence: TGTGCCAGCAGTCCTGACAGAACCTACGAGCAGTACTTC. It is translated as CASSPDRTYEQYF.

The chain recombines TRBV5-1 with TRBJ1-1; weak D call: TRBD1 (6 bases). V was cut by 3 bases and J by 0 bases, with 15 bases left in between. The CDR3 has 16 residues. Germline V CDR1 and CDR2: SGHRS, YFSETQ. The CDR3 DNA reads TGCGCCAGCAGCTCTCATCTTGACAGGATGAACACTGAAGCTTTCTTT. Translation gives CASSSHLDRMNTEAFF.

The chain uses TRBV27 and TRBJ2-7; TRBD2 is a possible D gene (6 bases). The CDR3 loop spans 15 amino acids. The germline CDR1 and CDR2 sequences are MNHEY and SMNVEV (reference sequence). V was clipped by 0 bases and J by 2 bases, with 11 bases between them. CDR3: CASSLSGTGAYEQYF. The CDR3 bases are TGTGCCAGCAGTTTATCGGGGACTGGTGCCTACGAGCAGTACTTC.

The chain employs TRBV14 and TRBJ1-4; perhaps TRBD1 as D (5 bases). Trimming stripped 5 bases from V and 8 bases from J, with 18 bases between. Germline CDR1 SGHDN, CDR2 FVKESK. The CDR3 sequence is 15 residues long. The CDR3 here is CASSRRGTAGEKLFF. CDR3 sequence (DNA): TGTGCCAGCAGCAGAAGGGGTACCGCGGGAGAAAAACTGTTTTTT.

This clone was counted only a few times. The CDR3 DNA is TGTGCCAGTAGTATCGGGAGCGGGATGGGGGAGCAGTACTTC. Its translation: CASSIGSGMGEQYF. The chain is built from TRBV19 and TRBJ2-7, with 7 bases identical to TRBD2. The CDR3 extends over 14 amino acids. V lost 3 bases, J lost 7 bases, and 9 bases stayed unmatched. Germline V lookup: CDR1 LNHDA, CDR2 SQIVND (reference sequence).

The rearrangement joins TRBV7-3 to TRBJ2-5; TRBD2 matches 14 bases. CDR1 and CDR2 (germline): SGHTA, FQGTGA. J was trimmed by 4 bases and V by 4 bases; bases with no gene match: 5. This CDR3 is 16 amino acids long. The DNA for the CDR3 is TGTGCCAGCAGCTCGCGGACTAGCGGGGGGCTAGAGACCCAGTACTTC. Translation gives CASSSRTSGGLETQYF.

J is TRBJ2-7 and V is TRBV19; 10 positions agree with TRBD1. V gave up 5 bases and J gave up 0 bases; unmatched junction bases: 4. The CDR3 runs 15 residues. Germline V lookup: CDR1 LNHDA, CDR2 SQIVND (reference sequence). DNA for the CDR3: TGTGCCAGTAGTGGGGACAGGGGCAACTCCTACGAGCAGTACTTC. It specifies CASSGDRGNSYEQYF.

This clone appeared a single time. The chain has TRBV5-4 and TRBJ2-3; possible D gene TRBD1, 6 bases. CDR3 length equals 13 residues. Trimming removed 0 bases from V and 7 bases from J, with 9 bases in between. The germline CDR1 and CDR2 sequences are SGHNT and YYREEE (reference sequence). As DNA, the CDR3 is TGTGCCAGCAGCTTGGCCAGGGGACATACGCAGTATTTT. It codes for CASSLARGHTQYF.

The chain joins TRBV4-1 to TRBJ2-1; 8 bases are shared with TRBD1. V lost 6 bases and J lost 5; bases outside the gene matches: 15. Per germline, CDR1 MGHRA and CDR2 YSYEKL. The CDR3 length is 17 residues. The CDR3 here is CASSQFSPGQGHNEQFF. CDR3 nucleotides: TGCGCCAGCAGTCAATTCTCCCCTGGACAGGGCCACAATGAGCAGTTCTTC.

The chain couples TRBV6-4 to TRBJ2-1; 12 positions match TRBD2. In germline, CDR1 is MRHNA, CDR2 SNTAGT. This CDR3 has 16 residues. After removal of 4 bases from V and 9 bases from J, the junction contained 10 bases not matched to a gene. CDR3 in amino acids: CASSGLAGGPSSEQFF. The CDR3 nucleotides read TGTGCCAGCAGTGGGCTAGCGGGAGGGCCGTCATCTGAGCAGTTCTTC.

The J gene is TRBJ1-2, the V gene TRBV19; 7 bases are shared with TRBD1. The V segment lost 5 bases and the J segment 8 bases; nucleotides outside the gene matches: 14. The CDR3 has 15 residues. Germline CDR1 LNHDA, CDR2 SQIVND (reference sequence). This CDR3 is CASSVSDRAGRGYTF. DNA of the CDR3: TGTGCCAGTAGTGTCTCCGACAGGGCAGGGAGAGGCTACACCTTC.

The chain has TRBV5-1 and TRBJ1-1; D is uncertain. This CDR3 contains 16 residues. Trimming cost V 4 bases and J 5 bases, with 21 bases left between them. Germline values: CDR1 SGHRS, CDR2 YFSETQ. CDR3 loop: CASSPGGQLFETEAFF. CDR3 in DNA: TGCGCCAGCAGCCCCGGCGGTCAACTTTTTGAGACTGAAGCTTTCTTT.

The genes are TRBV12-3 or TRBV12-4 and TRBJ2-7; TRBD1 matches at 7 bases. V gave up 6 bases and J gave up 7 bases; unmatched junction bases: 6. The CDR3 loop spans 12 amino acids. CDR3 bases: TGTGCCAGCAGCCCGTCAGGGGGAGAGCAGTACTTC. Translation gives CASSPSGGEQYF.

The chain carries TRBV29-1 and TRBJ1-2; 8 bases map to TRBD1. Trimming took 4 bases from V and 14 from J; bases not matched to a gene: 9. This CDR3 is 11 amino acids long. The germline gives CDR1 SQVTM, CDR2 ANQGSEA. The CDR3 nucleotides are TGCAGCGTTGGATCAGGGGGCGTTGATACCTTC. Its translation: CSVGSGGVDTF.

This chain joins TRBV20-1 and TRBJ1-5, with D unresolved. The germline CDR1 and CDR2 sequences are DFQATT and SNEGSKA (reference sequence). The CDR3 has 13 residues. Trimming shortened V by 3 bases and J by 0 bases, and 6 bases separated the two germline ends. This CDR3 is CSASVLSNQPQHF. DNA of the CDR3: TGCAGTGCTAGTGTCCTTAGCAATCAGCCCCAGCATTTT.

The chain joins TRBV28 to TRBJ1-1; no clear D. Germline V gene data show CDR1 as MDHEN and CDR2 as SYDVKM. CDR3 size: 15 residues. V dropped 3 bases and J dropped 3 bases, with 14 bases sitting between them. Here the CDR3 DNA reads TGTGCCAGCAGTTTCCCCCCGGGTCGGGACACTGAAGCTTTCTTT. It translates to CASSFPPGRDTEAFF.

The CDR3 spells CAISDQGGMDTQYF. CDR3 nucleotide sequence: TGTGCCATCAGTGACCAAGGGGGAATGGATACGCAGTATTTT. V gene TRBV10-3 combines with J gene TRBJ2-3, with D perhaps matching TRBD1 (6 bases). CDR1 is ENHRY and CDR2 is SYGVKD in the germline V gene. Trimming pared 3 bases from V and 6 bases from J, leaving 13 bases between. The CDR3 length is 14 residues.